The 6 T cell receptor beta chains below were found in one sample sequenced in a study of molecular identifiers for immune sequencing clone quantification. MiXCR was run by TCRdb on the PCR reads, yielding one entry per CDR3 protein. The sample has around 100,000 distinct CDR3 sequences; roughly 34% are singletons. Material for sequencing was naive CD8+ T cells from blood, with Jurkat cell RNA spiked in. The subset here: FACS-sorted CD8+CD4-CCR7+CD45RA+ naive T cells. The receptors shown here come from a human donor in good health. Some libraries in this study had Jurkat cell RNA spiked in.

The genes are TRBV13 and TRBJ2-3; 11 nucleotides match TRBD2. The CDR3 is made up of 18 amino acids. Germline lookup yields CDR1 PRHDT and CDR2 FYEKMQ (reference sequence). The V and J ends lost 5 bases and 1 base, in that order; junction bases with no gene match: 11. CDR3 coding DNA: TGTGCCAGCAGCGGGGCCCGGACTAGCGGGCGGGGCACAGATACGCAGTATTTT. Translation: CASSGARTSGRGTDTQYF.

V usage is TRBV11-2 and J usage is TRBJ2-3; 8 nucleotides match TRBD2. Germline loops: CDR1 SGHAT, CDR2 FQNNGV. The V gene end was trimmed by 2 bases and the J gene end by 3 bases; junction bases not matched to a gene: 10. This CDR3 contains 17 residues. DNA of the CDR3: TGTGCCAGCAGCTTACGGGCTCCGGGAGGGGCTACAGATACGCAGTATTTT. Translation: CASSLRAPGGATDTQYF.

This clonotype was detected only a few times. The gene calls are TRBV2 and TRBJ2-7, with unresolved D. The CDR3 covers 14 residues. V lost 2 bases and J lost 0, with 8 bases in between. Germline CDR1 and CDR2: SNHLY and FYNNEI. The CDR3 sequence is CASSEQNLSYEQYF. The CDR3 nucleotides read TGTGCCAGCAGTGAACAGAACCTCTCCTACGAGCAGTACTTC.

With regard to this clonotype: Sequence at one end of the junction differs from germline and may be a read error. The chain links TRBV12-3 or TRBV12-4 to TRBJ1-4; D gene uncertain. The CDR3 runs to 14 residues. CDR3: CASGFFGKNEKLFF. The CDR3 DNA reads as TGTGCCAGCGGTTTTTTCGGGAAGAATGAAAAACTGTTTTTT.

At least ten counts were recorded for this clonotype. In nucleotides, the CDR3 is TGTGCCAGCAGCTTGACGGGAGGAGGCACAGATACGCAGTATTTT. Translation: CASSLTGGGTDTQYF. The gene calls are TRBV7-9 and TRBJ2-3; 7 bases are shared with TRBD2. The V and J ends lost 3 bases and 1 base, in that order; junction bases with no gene match: 4. This CDR3 has 15 amino acids. Germline values: CDR1 SEHNR, CDR2 FQNEAQ (reference sequence).

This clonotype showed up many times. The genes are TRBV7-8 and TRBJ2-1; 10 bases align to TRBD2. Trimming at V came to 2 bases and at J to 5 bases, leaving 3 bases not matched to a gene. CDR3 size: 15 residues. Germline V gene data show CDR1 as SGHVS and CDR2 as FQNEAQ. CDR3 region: CASSLPLAGDNEQFF. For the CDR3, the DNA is TGTGCCAGCAGCTTACCCCTAGCGGGGGACAATGAGCAGTTCTTC.